This T cell receptor (beta chain) was retrieved from a study of neurological immune-mediated disorders. The unsorted libraries were made from 2 million PBMCs kept at -80 C. The CDR3 contains 17 residues. Germline CDR1 and CDR2: SGHRS and YFSETQ. V was pared by 2 bases and J by 0 bases, with 12 bases between. This clonotype was seen ten or more times. The team produced cDNA through 5'RACE using 10-nucleotide random UMIs. MiXCR, applied by TCRdb to the 5' RACE reads, yields one record per CDR3 protein. In the table there are 80,000 to 85,000 distinct CDR3 sequences, around 2.6% of which are singletons. The sequence came from a woman in her twenties or thirties with multiple sclerosis. The V call is TRBV5-1, the J call TRBJ2-6; tentatively, D is TRBD1 (6 bases). Material: PBMCs. The CDR3: CASSFAGAYSGANVLTF. CDR3 coding DNA: TGCGCCAGCAGCTTTGCAGGGGCCTACTCTGGGGCCAACGTCCTGACTTTC. The entire variable domain, with the rest obtained from reference TRBV5-1 and TRBJ2-6, is as follows: KAGVTQTPRYLIKTRGQQVTLSCSPISGHRSVSWYQQTPGQGLQFLFEYFSETQRNKGNFPGRFSGRQFSNSRSEMNVSTLELGDSALYLCASSFAGAYSGANVLTFGAGSRLTVL.